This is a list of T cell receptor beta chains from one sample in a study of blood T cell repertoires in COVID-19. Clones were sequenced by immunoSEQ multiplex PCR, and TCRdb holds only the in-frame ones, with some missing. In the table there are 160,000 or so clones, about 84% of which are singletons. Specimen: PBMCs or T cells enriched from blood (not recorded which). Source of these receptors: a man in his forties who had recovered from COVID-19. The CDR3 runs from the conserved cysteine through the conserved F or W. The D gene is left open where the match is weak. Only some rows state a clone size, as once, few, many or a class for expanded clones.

CDR3 protein: CASTRSYQETQYF
CDR3 DNA: TGTGCCAGCACGAGATCGTACCAAGAGACCCAGTACTTC
D gene: -
clone size: -
V gene: TRBV6-5
J gene: TRBJ2-5

CDR3 protein: CASSIGGQAGLEKLFF
CDR3 DNA: TGTGCCAGCAGCATCGGGGGACAGGCCGGGCTAGAAAAACTGTTTTTT
D gene: TRBD1
clone size: once
V gene: TRBV5-4
J gene: TRBJ1-4

CDR3 protein: CASSSPESGAFGEQFF
CDR3 DNA: TGTGCCAGCAGTTCCCCCGAGAGCGGGGCTTTCGGTGAGCAGTTCTTC
D gene: TRBD2
clone size: many
V gene: TRBV28
J gene: TRBJ2-1

CDR3 protein: CASSPREGSGIQYF
CDR3 DNA: TGTGCCAGTAGCCCCCGGGAAGGGTCTGGCATTCAGTACTTC
D gene: -
clone size: -
V gene: TRBV19
J gene: TRBJ2-4

CDR3 protein: CASSSSLTGEGGYTF
CDR3 DNA: TGCGCCAGCAGCTCCTCCCTGACAGGGGAGGGTGGCTACACCTTC
D gene: TRBD1
clone size: -
V gene: TRBV5-1
J gene: TRBJ1-2

CDR3 protein: CASSLGTGENEQFF
CDR3 DNA: TGTGCCAGCAGCTTAGGGACAGGGGAAAATGAGCAGTTCTTC
D gene: TRBD1
clone size: few
V gene: TRBV11-2
J gene: TRBJ2-1

CDR3 protein: CASSLATGYGYTF
CDR3 DNA: TGTGCCAGCAGCTTGGCCACAGGTTATGGCTACACCTTC
D gene: -
clone size: -
V gene: TRBV5-6
J gene: TRBJ1-2

CDR3 protein: CASSLALAGGYGELFF
CDR3 DNA: TGTGCCAGCAGCTTGGCGCTAGCGGGGGGATACGGGGAGCTGTTTTTT
D gene: TRBD2
clone size: -
V gene: TRBV5-4
J gene: TRBJ2-2

CDR3 protein: CAVRGRSTDTQYF
CDR3 DNA: TGTGCCGTAAGGGGGCGGAGCACAGATACGCAGTATTTT
D gene: TRBD1
clone size: -
V gene: TRBV19
J gene: TRBJ2-3

CDR3 protein: CAWSVWAGGANVLTF
CDR3 DNA: TGTGCCTGGAGTGTGTGGGCTGGTGGGGCCAACGTCCTGACTTTC
D gene: -
clone size: once
V gene: TRBV30
J gene: TRBJ2-6